Listed below are T cell receptor beta chains from one sample, sequenced in a study of cytomegalovirus exposure and HLA in healthy donors. Sequenced by immunoSEQ multiplex PCR; TCRdb stores in-frame clones only, minus some. This listing includes 200,000 to 250,000 clones. Specimen: PBMCs. The receptors shown here come from a woman in her 30s in good health and CMV-seropositive. CDR3s include the opening cysteine and the closing phenylalanine or tryptophan. Each record gives: D gene, V gene, J gene, CDR3 DNA, CDR3 protein. The D gene is left open where the match is weak.

D: NA
V: TRBV6-1
J: TRBJ2-1
DNA: TGTGCCAGCACCAGGGGTCCCCCGGCCAATGAGCAGTTCTTC
CDR3: CASTRGPPANEQFF

D: NA
V: TRBV19
J: TRBJ1-1
DNA: TGTGCCAGTAGTTCCTATCCCAGGGTTGGAACTGAAGCTTTCTTT
CDR3: CASSSYPRVGTEAFF

D: NA
V: TRBV7-9
J: TRBJ1-4
DNA: TGTGCCAGCAGCCCTGACAGGCATAATGAAAAACTGTTTTTT
CDR3: CASSPDRHNEKLFF

D: TRBD2
V: TRBV5-1
J: TRBJ2-2
DNA: TGCGCCAGCAGCTTGTCTCTCGGGAGGGCCCGGACCGGGGAGCTGTTTTTT
CDR3: CASSLSLGRARTGELFF

D: TRBD1
V: TRBV5-8
J: TRBJ2-7
DNA: TGTGCCAGCAGCTTTACCGGGACAGTTAGTTCCTACGAGCAGTACTTC
CDR3: CASSFTGTVSSYEQYF

D: NA
V: TRBV6-1
J: TRBJ1-2
DNA: TGTGCCAGCGTCACCCTAGAGGAGGGGAACTATGGCTACACCTTC
CDR3: CASVTLEEGNYGYTF

D: TRBD2
V: TRBV7-2
J: TRBJ2-3
DNA: TGTGCCAGCAGCTTGTTTAGCGGGGGCACAGATACGCAGTATTTT
CDR3: CASSLFSGGTDTQYF

D: TRBD1
V: TRBV7-9
J: TRBJ2-3
DNA: TGTGCCAGCAGCTTTTGGGGACAGGGGGCAACAGATACGCAGTATTTT
CDR3: CASSFWGQGATDTQYF

D: TRBD2
V: TRBV10-1
J: TRBJ2-3
DNA: TGCGCCAGCAGAGCGGGACTAGCGGGAGCAGATACGCAGTATTTT
CDR3: CASRAGLAGADTQYF

D: TRBD2
V: TRBV5-4
J: TRBJ2-7
DNA: TGTGCCAGCAGCCCGGGGGGGTCCTACGAGCAGTACTTC
CDR3: CASSPGGSYEQYF

D: TRBD1
V: TRBV10-3
J: TRBJ2-7
DNA: TGTGCCACCACAGGGGTCCACGAGCAGTACTTC
CDR3: CATTGVHEQYF

D: NA
V: TRBV19
J: TRBJ1-2
DNA: TGTGCCAGTAGTCCCCGAGGCAGGGGAGTTGGCTACACCTTC
CDR3: CASSPRGRGVGYTF

D: TRBD1
V: TRBV2
J: TRBJ1-1
DNA: TGTGCCAGCAGTGAAGCCGGGACAGGGGGCACTGAAGCTTTCTTT
CDR3: CASSEAGTGGTEAFF

D: NA
V: TRBV10-3
J: TRBJ1-4
DNA: TGTGCCATCAGGGGGGGGGCAACTAATGAAAAACTGTTTTTT
CDR3: CAIRGGATNEKLFF

D: NA
V: TRBV6-5
J: TRBJ1-5
DNA: TGTGCCAGCAGTTACTCGGTGATAGATCAGCCCCAGCATTTT
CDR3: CASSYSVIDQPQHF

D: TRBD1
V: TRBV28
J: TRBJ1-5
DNA: TGTGCCAGCAGTCCGGAGGGACAGGGGCCGGCCCAGCGGCCCCAGCATTTT
CDR3: CASSPEGQGPAQRPQHF

D: NA
V: TRBV30
J: TRBJ1-1
DNA: TGTGCCTGGGGTGGACAGCAAAACACTGAAGCTTTCTTT
CDR3: CAWGGQQNTEAFF

D: TRBD1
V: TRBV4-2
J: TRBJ2-2
DNA: TGTGCCAGCAGCCTTCTCAGGGGGAATACCGGGGAGCTGTTTTTT
CDR3: CASSLLRGNTGELFF

D: TRBD1
V: TRBV6-1
J: TRBJ1-2
DNA: TGTGCCAGCAACTTAGGACAGGGGAATTATGGCTACACCTTC
CDR3: CASNLGQGNYGYTF

D: TRBD1
V: TRBV19
J: TRBJ2-4
DNA: TGTGCCAGTAGGGGACAGAGACTAGCCAAAAACATTCAGTACTTC
CDR3: CASRGQRLAKNIQYF

D: TRBD2
V: TRBV7-7
J: TRBJ2-2
DNA: TGTGCCAGCAGCTTTAGCGGGGCGAACACCGGGGAGCTGTTTTTT
CDR3: CASSFSGANTGELFF

D: NA
V: TRBV6-5
J: TRBJ1-2
DNA: TGTGCCAGCAGTTACCTGGGCAGGTACACTAACTATGGCTACACCTTC
CDR3: CASSYLGRYTNYGYTF

D: TRBD1
V: TRBV7-2
J: TRBJ1-2
DNA: TGTGCCAGCAGCTGGACAGGGGAGACTTATGGCTACACCTTC
CDR3: CASSWTGETYGYTF

D: NA
V: TRBV6-1
J: TRBJ2-3
DNA: TGTGCCAGCGAACCTATATCCGCAGATACGCAGTATTTT
CDR3: CASEPISADTQYF

D: NA
V: TRBV7-2
J: TRBJ2-5
DNA: TGTGCCAGCAGCTTGCTACCGGGACTCCTGTACCAAGAGACCCAGTACTTC
CDR3: CASSLLPGLLYQETQYF

D: TRBD2
V: TRBV9
J: TRBJ2-3
DNA: TGTGCCAGCAGCGAGAGCGGGGGGGCCCCCACAGATACGCAGTATTTT
CDR3: CASSESGGAPTDTQYF

D: TRBD2
V: TRBV5-1
J: TRBJ2-2
DNA: TGCGCCAGCAGCGGGACTAGCGGGGGGGCTGACACCGGGGAGCTGTTTTTT
CDR3: CASSGTSGGADTGELFF

D: NA
V: TRBV28
J: TRBJ1-1
DNA: TGTGCCAGCAGTTTTCTCAACACTGAAGCTTTCTTT
CDR3: CASSFLNTEAFF

D: TRBD1
V: TRBV12-5
J: TRBJ1-4
DNA: TGTGCTAGTGGTTTGGGACAGGGCTCTAATGAAAAACTGTTTTTT
CDR3: CASGLGQGSNEKLFF

D: TRBD2
V: TRBV6-5
J: TRBJ2-1
DNA: TGTGCCAGCAGTTACTCAGCGGGAGCAGCGAATGAGCAGTTCTTC
CDR3: CASSYSAGAANEQFF

D: TRBD2
V: TRBV11-2
J: TRBJ2-7
DNA: TGTGCCAGCAGCTTAGGTTGGGGGGGTCACTCCTACGAGCAGTACTTC
CDR3: CASSLGWGGHSYEQYF

D: NA
V: TRBV6-6
J: TRBJ2-7
DNA: TGTGCCAGCGGGAGCTACGAGCAGTACTTC
CDR3: CASGSYEQYF

D: TRBD2
V: TRBV7-2
J: TRBJ2-5
DNA: TGTGCCAGCAGCATCGGACTAGTTCAAGAGACCCAGTACTTC
CDR3: CASSIGLVQETQYF

D: NA
V: TRBV7-2
J: TRBJ2-1
DNA: TGTGCCAGCAGCCCCCACTCCTCAAATAATGAGCAGTTCTTC
CDR3: CASSPHSSNNEQFF

D: TRBD2
V: TRBV2
J: TRBJ2-5
DNA: TGTGCCAGCAGTGAGGGACTAGCGGACTACCAAGAGACCCAGTACTTC
CDR3: CASSEGLADYQETQYF

D: TRBD2
V: TRBV11-2
J: TRBJ2-1
DNA: TGTGCCAGCAGCTTAAGACTAGCGGTCTCCTACAATGAGCAGTTCTTC
CDR3: CASSLRLAVSYNEQFF

D: NA
V: TRBV28
J: TRBJ1-2
DNA: TGTGCCAGCAGTTTACTTTATGGCTACACCTTC
CDR3: CASSLLYGYTF